The 31 T cell receptor beta chains below come from one sample, sequenced in a study of shared clonotypes between healthy human individuals. The repertoire was sequenced with immunoSEQ multiplex PCR; TCRdb's copy has only in-frame clones and lacks some. The data contain 1,500,000 or so clones, roughly 96% of them singletons. Sequencing used naive CD4+ T cells sorted from blood. Subset denoted: CD45RA+ positively selected. The origin of the receptors is a man younger than 45 in good health.

The chain is built from TRBV29-1 and TRBJ2-7; 10 bases agree with TRBD1. The CDR3 extends over 15 amino acids. In germline, CDR1 is SQVTM, CDR2 ANQGSEA. J was trimmed by 5 bases and V by 4 bases; bases with no gene match: 11. CDR3 DNA sequence: TGCAGCGTTGCCGGGACAGGGGCCTCCGCCGACGAGCAGTACTTC. Translated, it gives CSVAGTGASADEQYF.

This clone was seen a single time. This chain uses TRBV7-2 with TRBJ2-3, with 13 bases fitting TRBD2. The CDR3 contains 19 residues. V lost 1 base and J lost 2; bases outside the gene matches: 9. Germline values: CDR1 SGHTA, CDR2 FQGNSA. The CDR3 loop reads CASSLVRRGLAGFTDTQYF. The CDR3 nucleotides read TGTGCCAGCAGCTTAGTTAGGCGGGGACTAGCGGGATTCACAGATACGCAGTATTTT.

The chain combines TRBV7-2 with TRBJ1-5; no definite D call. Germline loops: CDR1 SGHTA, CDR2 FQGNSA. Trimming cost V 0 bases and J 0 bases, with 12 bases left between them. CDR3 length: 17 residues. The CDR3 nucleotides read TGTGCCAGCAGCTTAGCGTTTGATGTTTATAGCAATCAGCCCCAGCATTTT. Its translation: CASSLAFDVYSNQPQHF. Using reference TRBV7-2 and TRBJ1-5 for the parts outside the CDR3, the full variable domain is GAGVSQSPSNKVTEKGKDVELRCDPISGHTALYWYRQSLGQGLEFLIYFQGNSAPDKSGLPSDRFSAERTGGSVSTLTIQRTQQEDSAVYLCASSLAFDVYSNQPQHFGDGTRLSIL.

This clone was recorded once. This chain uses TRBV6-5 with TRBJ2-3, with D uncertain. Between the trimmed V and J ends, which lost 3 bases and 6 bases, there was a span of 10 bases. Germline CDR1 MNHEY, CDR2 SVGAGI. CDR3 length: 13 residues. DNA of the CDR3: TGTGCCAGCAGTTATCAGAGGCGGGATACGCAGTATTTT. Translation: CASSYQRRDTQYF.

This sequence joins TRBV28 and TRBJ2-1, with 8 bases fitting TRBD2. Germline V lookup: CDR1 MDHEN, CDR2 SYDVKM. The CDR3 loop spans 18 amino acids. V shed 8 bases and J 4 bases; nucleotides not matched to a gene: 19. Written as DNA, the CDR3 is TGTGCCAGCCTTGAAATCTCGGGGGGGGATAGGCCTTACAATGAGCAGTTCTTC. It codes for CASLEISGGDRPYNEQFF.

The chain uses TRBV5-1 and TRBJ2-2; 7 bases match TRBD2. The CDR3 has 16 amino acids. Trimming at V came to 8 bases and at J to 1 base, leaving 11 bases not matched to a gene. Per germline, CDR1 SGHRS and CDR2 YFSETQ. Here the CDR3 reads CASTSRERENTGELFF. Here the CDR3 DNA reads TGCGCCAGTACCTCGAGGGAGCGGGAGAACACCGGGGAGCTGTTTTTT.

V and J are TRBV30 and TRBJ2-7; D is undetermined. V lost 3 bases and J 6 bases, leaving 9 bases between the germline ends. Germline CDR1 is GTSNPN and CDR2 is SVGIG (reference sequence). There are 11 residues in the CDR3. CDR3: CAWSAWVEQYF. The CDR3 DNA is TGTGCCTGGAGCGCCTGGGTCGAGCAGTACTTC.

The J gene is TRBJ2-7, the V gene TRBV2, with D perhaps TRBD1 or TRBD2 (5 bases each). CDR1 and CDR2 (germline): SNHLY, FYNNEI. Trimming left V 6 bases short and J 5 bases short, with 11 bases between. This CDR3 has 12 residues. The chain's CDR3 is CASRGTVDEQYF. The CDR3 DNA reads TGTGCCAGCAGAGGGACCGTGGACGAGCAGTACTTC.

The chain uses TRBV15 and TRBJ2-3; D is possibly TRBD1 (5 bases). Germline CDR1 and CDR2: LNHNV and YYDKDF (reference sequence). Trimming shortened V by 4 bases and J by 4 bases, and 9 bases separated the two germline ends. CDR3 length equals 13 residues. The CDR3 DNA reads TGTGCCACCAGCATCAGGGCCTCAGATACGCAGTATTTT. It specifies CATSIRASDTQYF.

The rearrangement uses TRBV28 and TRBJ1-1; the match to TRBD1 covers 8 bases. The CDR3 length is 14 residues. Germline assignment: CDR1 MDHEN and CDR2 SYDVKM. Trimming cost V 7 bases and J 3 bases; bases outside gene matches: 7. The CDR3 DNA reads TGTGCCAGCACCCCAGGGGGCGGCTACACTGAAGCTTTCTTT. Its translation is CASTPGGGYTEAFF.

The CDR3 sequence: CASKADTLGKNIQYF. CDR3 DNA: TGTGCCAGCAAGGCTGATACTTTAGGCAAAAACATTCAGTACTTC. The chain combines TRBV27 with TRBJ2-4; D is ambiguous. Per the germline V gene, CDR1 is MNHEY and CDR2 is SMNVEV (reference sequence). V was trimmed by 7 bases and J by 3 bases, leaving 16 bases between them. This CDR3 is built from 15 residues.

As concerns this clone: The same CDR3 is also encoded by other DNA sequences in this sample. V usage is TRBV7-9 and J usage is TRBJ1-1, with D perhaps TRBD1 (5 bases). The CDR3 contains 14 residues. Germline V lookup: CDR1 SEHNR, CDR2 FQNEAQ (reference sequence). Deletions cut 1 base from V and 2 bases from J, with 8 bases between. The CDR3 coding sequence is TGTGCCAGCAGCTTAGGGGGGAGTAACACTGAAGCTTTCTTT. It translates to CASSLGGSNTEAFF.

The V call is TRBV7-3, the J call TRBJ2-1; 10 bases align to TRBD1. This CDR3 is built from 14 residues. Trimming took 7 bases from V and 6 from J; bases not matched to a gene: 6. Germline V gene sequence: CDR1 SGHTA, CDR2 FQGTGA. In nucleotides, the CDR3 is TGTGCCAGCAAACCGGGACAGGGGTCCAATGAGCAGTTCTTC. It translates to CASKPGQGSNEQFF.

This chain joins TRBV18 and TRBJ2-7; TRBD1 matches 11 bases. CDR3 length: 15 residues. The J segment lost 3 bases and the V segment lost 4 bases, leaving 5 bases of the junction unmatched. Germline CDR1 KGHSH, CDR2 LQKENI. The CDR3 DNA is TGTGCCAGCTCACTGGGACAGGGGGGACTCTACGAGCAGTACTTC. It codes for CASSLGQGGLYEQYF.

This chain joins TRBV7-2 and TRBJ1-5, with a possible D match to TRBD1 (6 bases). The CDR3 extends over 16 amino acids. Germline CDR1 SGHTA, CDR2 FQGNSA. Trimming left V 2 bases short and J 0 bases short, with 11 bases between. Here the CDR3 DNA reads TGTGCCAGCAGCTTAAGGGGGGGCTATAGCAATCAGCCCCAGCATTTT. Its translation is CASSLRGGYSNQPQHF. Combining the CDR3 with reference TRBV7-2 and TRBJ1-5 gives the whole variable domain GAGVSQSPSNKVTEKGKDVELRCDPISGHTALYWYRQSLGQGLEFLIYFQGNSAPDKSGLPSDRFSAERTGGSVSTLTIQRTQQEDSAVYLCASSLRGGYSNQPQHFGDGTRLSIL.

V is TRBV29-1 and J is TRBJ2-2; D is undetermined. Germline V CDR1 and CDR2: SQVTM, ANQGSEA. There are 14 residues in the CDR3. V gave up 4 bases and J gave up 6 bases, with 15 bases separating them. CDR3 amino acids: CSVGPGNSAGELFF. The CDR3 DNA sequence: TGCAGCGTTGGCCCCGGCAATTCGGCCGGGGAGCTGTTTTTT.

The gene calls are TRBV7-2 and TRBJ2-5; possible D gene TRBD2, 6 bases. The CDR3 loop spans 14 amino acids. Trimming stripped 10 bases from V and 0 bases from J, with 15 bases between. The germline V gene has CDR1 SGHTA and CDR2 FQGNSA. This chain's CDR3 is CAINGGRYQETQYF. The DNA for the CDR3 is TGTGCCATTAACGGGGGACGATACCAAGAGACCCAGTACTTC.

Comment on this clone: Other nucleotide sequences in the sample specify the same CDR3. The genes are TRBV4-3 and TRBJ2-7; possible D gene TRBD1, 6 bases. V lost 0 bases, J lost 3 bases, and 6 bases lay in between. The CDR3 sequence is 13 residues long. The germline V gene has CDR1 LGHNA and CDR2 YSLEER. The CDR3, as DNA: TGCGCCAGCAGCCAAGACAGGGGCTACGAGCAGTACTTC. Translated, it gives CASSQDRGYEQYF.

This clone has only one observation. The chain's CDR3 is CATVAGVSYEQYF. The CDR3 DNA is TGTGCCACCGTAGCTGGAGTGTCCTACGAGCAGTACTTC. The chain couples TRBV6-1 to TRBJ2-7; no firm D call. Trimming left V 10 bases short and J 1 base short, with 14 bases between. Germline V lookup: CDR1 MNHNS, CDR2 SASEGT. The CDR3 contains 13 residues.

The rearrangement joins TRBV9 to TRBJ2-2; perhaps D is TRBD1 or TRBD2 (5 bases each). CDR1 SGDLS and CDR2 YYNGEE come from the germline V gene. CDR3 length equals 14 residues. V dropped 0 bases and J dropped 8 bases, with 11 bases sitting between them. The CDR3, as DNA: TGTGCCAGCAGCGTAGTCTCCGGGGCGGGGGAGCTGTTTTTT. As protein: CASSVVSGAGELFF.

The gene calls are TRBV10-3 and TRBJ2-2, with a tentative D call TRBD2 (6 bases). Germline V gives CDR1 ENHRY, CDR2 SYGVKD. CDR3 length: 13 residues. V dropped 10 bases and J dropped 4 bases, with 13 bases sitting between them. DNA for the CDR3: TGTGCCAGCTGGGAGGTAGGCACCGGGGAGCTGTTTTTT. Translating gives CASWEVGTGELFF.

The chain has TRBV5-1 and TRBJ2-2, with 7 positions matching TRBD1. Germline V gene lookup returns CDR1 SGHRS and CDR2 YFSETQ. The junction had 8 bases not matched to a gene; V was cut back by 3 bases and J by 3 bases. The CDR3 has 16 residues. The CDR3 loop is CASSWGQPVDTGELFF. The CDR3 DNA sequence: TGCGCCAGCAGCTGGGGACAGCCGGTGGACACCGGGGAGCTGTTTTTT. Combining the CDR3 with reference TRBV5-1 and TRBJ2-2 gives the whole variable domain KAGVTQTPRYLIKTRGQQVTLSCSPISGHRSVSWYQQTPGQGLQFLFEYFSETQRNKGNFPGRFSGRQFSNSRSEMNVSTLELGDSALYLCASSWGQPVDTGELFFGEGSRLTVL.

The chain has TRBV7-9 and TRBJ2-3; 9 bases are shared with TRBD1. Unmatched junction bases numbered 9, after V lost 1 base and J lost 7 bases. Germline V gives CDR1 SEHNR, CDR2 FQNEAQ (reference sequence). The CDR3 consists of 16 residues. CDR3 protein: CASSLVAGTGFNTQYF. The CDR3 nucleotides read TGTGCCAGCAGCTTAGTTGCCGGGACAGGGTTTAATACGCAGTATTTT.

This chain uses TRBV6-1 with TRBJ2-3; D is possibly TRBD2 (6 bases). The V and J ends lost 4 bases and 4 bases respectively, with 21 bases between them. This CDR3 has 17 amino acids. Germline-derived CDR1 and CDR2 are MNHNS and SASEGT. The CDR3 bases are TGTGCCAGCAGTGGGGCCTCCCTAGCGCCCCTCTCAGATACGCAGTATTTT. This translates into CASSGASLAPLSDTQYF.

CDR3 amino acids: CASSDRRTF. DNA for the CDR3: TGTGCCAGCAGTGACCGGCGCACCTTC. The chain employs TRBV6-1 and TRBJ1-2; D is unclear. With 3 bases removed from V and 13 bases from J, the gap between germline ends came to 6 bases. CDR1 MNHNS and CDR2 SASEGT come from the germline V gene. This CDR3 region has 9 residues.

The gene calls are TRBV18 and TRBJ1-3; D not certain. V was cut by 3 bases and J by 0 bases, with 9 bases left in between. Germline CDR1 and CDR2: KGHSH and LQKENI. The CDR3 is 15 residues long. The CDR3 DNA is TGTGCCAGCTCACCCACACAGCTCTCTGGAAACACCATATATTTT. It encodes CASSPTQLSGNTIYF.

The chain employs TRBV5-4 and TRBJ2-2; D gene ambiguous. Trimming took off 0 bases at V and 4 bases at J, with 10 bases between the two ends. From germline, CDR1 is SGHNT and CDR2 YYREEE (reference sequence). This CDR3 is 15 amino acids long. CDR3 residues: CASSLVAGSTGELFF. In DNA form, the CDR3 reads TGTGCCAGCAGCTTGGTAGCAGGTAGCACCGGGGAGCTGTTTTTT.

This chain joins TRBV7-2 and TRBJ2-3; 14 bases match TRBD2. Germline loops: CDR1 SGHTA, CDR2 FQGNSA. V trimming: 1 base; J trimming: 3 bases; junction bases outside the gene matches: 6. This CDR3 region has 18 residues. The CDR3 DNA reads as TGTGCCAGCAGCTTAGTTGGGACTAGCGGGAGTTTTACAGATACGCAGTATTTT. Its translation is CASSLVGTSGSFTDTQYF. The entire variable domain, with the rest obtained from reference TRBV7-2 and TRBJ2-3, is as follows: GAGVSQSPSNKVTEKGKDVELRCDPISGHTALYWYRQSLGQGLEFLIYFQGNSAPDKSGLPSDRFSAERTGGSVSTLTIQRTQQEDSAVYLCASSLVGTSGSFTDTQYFGPGTRLTVL.

This clone was observed a single time. The chain recombines TRBV11-3 with TRBJ2-5; 11 bases map to TRBD2. Trimming took 5 bases from V and 3 from J; bases not matched to a gene: 2. The CDR3 has 14 residues. Germline V CDR1 and CDR2: SGHNT, YENEEA. The CDR3 here is CASSQGLAEETQYF. The CDR3 DNA reads as TGTGCCAGCAGCCAGGGACTAGCGGAAGAGACCCAGTACTTC.

A remark on this clone: The junction departs from germline at one end; a sequencing error may be responsible. The J gene is TRBJ2-2, the V gene TRBV7-7; D is perhaps TRBD2 (5 bases). The CDR3 is 14 residues long. The germline gives CDR1 SSHAT, CDR2 FNYEAQ (reference sequence). The DNA of the CDR3 is TGTGCTAGCAGCTTACTAGTACATTCCGGGGAGCTGTTTTTT. Its translation is CASSLLVHSGELFF.

DNA for the CDR3: TGTGCCAGCATCAACCACGACAGGGGTAGGTTCTTC. Translated, it gives CASINHDRGRFF. The chain carries TRBV11-3 and TRBJ2-1; TRBD1 aligns across 8 bases. Germline values: CDR1 SGHNT, CDR2 YENEEA. The CDR3 loop spans 12 amino acids. V was pared by 7 bases and J by 15 bases, with 11 bases of the junction left unmatched.